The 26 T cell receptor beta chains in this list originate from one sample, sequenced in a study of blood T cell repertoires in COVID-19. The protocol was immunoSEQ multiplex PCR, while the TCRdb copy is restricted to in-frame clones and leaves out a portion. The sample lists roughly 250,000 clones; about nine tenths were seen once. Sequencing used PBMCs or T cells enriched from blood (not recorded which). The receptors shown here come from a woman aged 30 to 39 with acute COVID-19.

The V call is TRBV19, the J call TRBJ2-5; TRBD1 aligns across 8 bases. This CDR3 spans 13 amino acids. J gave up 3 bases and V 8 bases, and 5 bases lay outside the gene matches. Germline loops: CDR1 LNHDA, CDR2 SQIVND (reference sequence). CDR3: CASAGGAEETQYF. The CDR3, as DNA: TGTGCCAGTGCAGGGGGCGCGGAAGAGACCCAGTACTTC.

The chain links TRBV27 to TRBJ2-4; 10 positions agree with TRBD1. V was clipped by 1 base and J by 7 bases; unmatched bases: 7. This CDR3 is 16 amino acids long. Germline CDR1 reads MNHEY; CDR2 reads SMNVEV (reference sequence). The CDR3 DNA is TGTGCCAGCAGTTTATTAGGGGACAGGGGAGCTAACATTCAGTACTTC. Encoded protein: CASSLLGDRGANIQYF.

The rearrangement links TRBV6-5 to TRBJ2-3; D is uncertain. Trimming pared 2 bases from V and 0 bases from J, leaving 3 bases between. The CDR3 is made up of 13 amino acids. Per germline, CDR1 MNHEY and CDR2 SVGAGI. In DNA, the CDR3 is TGTGCCAGCAGTTACAGCAGCACAGATACGCAGTATTTT. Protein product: CASSYSSTDTQYF.

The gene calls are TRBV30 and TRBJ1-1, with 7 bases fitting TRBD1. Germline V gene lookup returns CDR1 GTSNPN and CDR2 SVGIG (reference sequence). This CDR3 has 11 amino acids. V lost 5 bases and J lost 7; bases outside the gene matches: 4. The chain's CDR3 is CAWVRTGEAFF. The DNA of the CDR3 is TGTGCCTGGGTCCGGACAGGTGAAGCTTTCTTT.

CDR3 residues: CAWSAQAGFGTEAFF. The CDR3 DNA sequence: TGTGCCTGGAGTGCCCAAGCAGGGTTCGGCACTGAAGCTTTCTTT. The rearrangement links TRBV30 to TRBJ1-1, with a weak D call TRBD1 (5 bases). The CDR3 is 15 amino acids. The germline V and J ends were trimmed by 1 base and 4 bases, with 16 bases remaining between them. Germline V gene lookup returns CDR1 GTSNPN and CDR2 SVGIG (reference sequence).

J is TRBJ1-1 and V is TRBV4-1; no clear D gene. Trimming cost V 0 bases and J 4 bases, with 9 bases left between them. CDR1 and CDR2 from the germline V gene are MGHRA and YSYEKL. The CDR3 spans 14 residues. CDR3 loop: CASSQERGLTEAFF. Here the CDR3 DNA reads TGCGCCAGCAGCCAAGAAAGAGGACTCACTGAAGCTTTCTTT.

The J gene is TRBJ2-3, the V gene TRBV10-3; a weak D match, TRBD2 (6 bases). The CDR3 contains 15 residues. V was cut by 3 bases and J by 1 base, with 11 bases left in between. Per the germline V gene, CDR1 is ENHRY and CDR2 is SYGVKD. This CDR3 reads CAISDRDSRTDTQYF. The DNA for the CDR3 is TGTGCCATCAGTGACCGGGACTCGCGCACAGATACGCAGTATTTT.

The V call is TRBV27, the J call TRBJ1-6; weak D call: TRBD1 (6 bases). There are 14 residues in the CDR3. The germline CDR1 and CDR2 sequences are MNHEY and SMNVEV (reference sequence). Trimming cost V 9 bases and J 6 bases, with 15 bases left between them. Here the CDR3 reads CASYSGHFNSPLHF. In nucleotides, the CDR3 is TGTGCCAGTTACTCGGGACACTTTAATTCACCCCTCCACTTT.

The CDR3 sequence: CASSLRGSVAKNIQYF. As DNA, the CDR3 is TGCGCCAGCAGCTTGCGCGGATCAGTAGCCAAAAACATTCAGTACTTC. The chain recombines TRBV5-1 with TRBJ2-4, with D unclear. The germline CDR1 and CDR2 sequences are SGHRS and YFSETQ. The ends were cut back, 1 base at V and 0 bases at J, with 11 bases in the middle. CDR3 length: 16 residues.

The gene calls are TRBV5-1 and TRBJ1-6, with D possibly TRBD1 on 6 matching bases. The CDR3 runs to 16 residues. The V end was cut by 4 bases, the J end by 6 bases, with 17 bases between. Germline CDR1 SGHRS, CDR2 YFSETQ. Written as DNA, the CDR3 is TGCGCCAGCAGCCTAGCACAGGGCCGAGGTAATTCACCCCTCCACTTT. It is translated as CASSLAQGRGNSPLHF.

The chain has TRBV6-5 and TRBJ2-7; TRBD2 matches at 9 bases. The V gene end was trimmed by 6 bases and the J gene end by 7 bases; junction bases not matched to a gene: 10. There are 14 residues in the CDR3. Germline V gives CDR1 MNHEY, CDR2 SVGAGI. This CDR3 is CASSQGLAGYEQYF. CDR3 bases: TGTGCCAGCAGCCAGGGACTAGCCGGATATGAGCAGTACTTC.

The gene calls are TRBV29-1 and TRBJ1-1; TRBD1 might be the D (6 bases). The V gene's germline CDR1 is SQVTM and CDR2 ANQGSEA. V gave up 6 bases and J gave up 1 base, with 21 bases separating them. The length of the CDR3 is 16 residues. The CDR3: CSVPMVRKGENTEAFF. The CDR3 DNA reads TGCAGCGTCCCGATGGTTCGGAAGGGGGAGAACACTGAAGCTTTCTTT.

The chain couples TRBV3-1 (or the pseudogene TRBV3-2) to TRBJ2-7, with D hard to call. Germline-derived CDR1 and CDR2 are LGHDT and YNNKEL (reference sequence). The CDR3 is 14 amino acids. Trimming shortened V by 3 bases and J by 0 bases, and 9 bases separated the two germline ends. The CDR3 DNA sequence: TGTGCCAGCAGCCAGCCAGGTTACTCCTACGAGCAGTACTTC. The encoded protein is CASSQPGYSYEQYF.

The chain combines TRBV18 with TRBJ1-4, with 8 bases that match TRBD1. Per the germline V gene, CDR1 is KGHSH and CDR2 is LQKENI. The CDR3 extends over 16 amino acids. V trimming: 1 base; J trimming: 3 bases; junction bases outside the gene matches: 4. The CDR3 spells CASSPRQGASNEKLFF. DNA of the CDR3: TGTGCCAGCTCACCACGGCAGGGGGCCTCTAATGAAAAACTGTTTTTT.

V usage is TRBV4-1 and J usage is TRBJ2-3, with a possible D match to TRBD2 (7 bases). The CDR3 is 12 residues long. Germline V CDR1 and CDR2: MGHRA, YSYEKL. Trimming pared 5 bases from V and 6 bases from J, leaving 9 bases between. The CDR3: CASSKGGDTQYF. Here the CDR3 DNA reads TGCGCCAGCAGCAAGGGGGGGGATACGCAGTATTTT.

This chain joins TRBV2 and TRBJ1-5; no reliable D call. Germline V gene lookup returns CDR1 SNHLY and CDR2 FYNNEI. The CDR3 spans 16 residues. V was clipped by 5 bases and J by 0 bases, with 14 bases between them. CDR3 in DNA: TGTGCCAGCAGTAGCGGGTTGGGGAATAGCAATCAGCCCCAGCATTTT. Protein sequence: CASSSGLGNSNQPQHF. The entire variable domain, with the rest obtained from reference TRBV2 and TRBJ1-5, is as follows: EPEVTQTPSHQVTQMGQEVILRCVPISNHLYFYWYRQILGQKVEFLVSFYNNEISEKSEIFDDQFSVERPDGSNFTLKIRSTKLEDSAMYFCASSSGLGNSNQPQHFGDGTRLSIL.

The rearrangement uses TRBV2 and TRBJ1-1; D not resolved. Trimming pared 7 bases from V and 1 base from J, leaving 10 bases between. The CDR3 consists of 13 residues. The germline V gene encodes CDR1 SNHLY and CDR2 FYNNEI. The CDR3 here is CASTEGQNTEAFF. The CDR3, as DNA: TGTGCCAGCACCGAGGGTCAGAACACTGAAGCTTTCTTT.

The CDR3 DNA sequence: TGTGCCAGCAGTGACTCAGGGGTTGGGGCTGAAGCTTTCTTT. It translates to CASSDSGVGAEAFF. The chain uses TRBV6-4 and TRBJ1-1; tentative D call: TRBD1 (5 bases). The length of the CDR3 is 14 residues. Germline assignment: CDR1 MRHNA and CDR2 SNTAGT. The V and J ends lost 0 bases and 6 bases respectively, with 11 bases between them.

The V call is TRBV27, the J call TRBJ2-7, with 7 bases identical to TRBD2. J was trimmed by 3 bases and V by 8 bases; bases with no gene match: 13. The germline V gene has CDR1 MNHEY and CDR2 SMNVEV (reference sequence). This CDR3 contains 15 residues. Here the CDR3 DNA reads TGTGCCAGCCACAGTCCCCGGCGGGGGAGCTACGAGCAGTACTTC. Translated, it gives CASHSPRRGSYEQYF.

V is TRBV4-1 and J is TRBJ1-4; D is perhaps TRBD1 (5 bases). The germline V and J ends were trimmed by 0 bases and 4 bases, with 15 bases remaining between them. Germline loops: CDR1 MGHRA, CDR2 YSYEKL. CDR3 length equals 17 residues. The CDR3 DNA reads TGCGCCAGCAGCCAAGAAAGCTCAGGGATCGGTAATGAAAAACTGTTTTTT. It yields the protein CASSQESSGIGNEKLFF.

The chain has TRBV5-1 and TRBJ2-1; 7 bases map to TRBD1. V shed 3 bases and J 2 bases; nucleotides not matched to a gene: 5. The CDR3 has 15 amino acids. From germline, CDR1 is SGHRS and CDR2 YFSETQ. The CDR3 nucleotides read TGCGCCAGCAGCTCAACAGGGGTGCCCTACAATGAGCAGTTCTTC. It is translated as CASSSTGVPYNEQFF.

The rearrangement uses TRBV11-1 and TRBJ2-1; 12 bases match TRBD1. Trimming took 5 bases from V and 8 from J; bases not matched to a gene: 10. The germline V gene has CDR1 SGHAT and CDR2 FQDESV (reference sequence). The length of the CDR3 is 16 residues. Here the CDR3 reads CASSPGGQGAHHEQFF. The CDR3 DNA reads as TGTGCCAGCAGCCCAGGGGGACAGGGGGCGCATCATGAGCAGTTCTTC.

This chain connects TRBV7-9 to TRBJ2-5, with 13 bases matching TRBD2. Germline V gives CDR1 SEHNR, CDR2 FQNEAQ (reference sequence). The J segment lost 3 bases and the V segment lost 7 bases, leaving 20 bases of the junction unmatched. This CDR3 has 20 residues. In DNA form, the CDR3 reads TGTGCCAGCACCCCGGGACTAGCGGGAATGGTTGGACTTGGAGAAGAGACCCAGTACTTC. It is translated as CASTPGLAGMVGLGEETQYF. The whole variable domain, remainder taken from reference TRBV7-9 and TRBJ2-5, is DTGVSQNPRHKITKRGQNVTFRCDPISEHNRLYWYRQTLGQGPEFLTYFQNEAQLEKSRLLSDRFSAERPKGSFSTLEIQRTEQGDSAMYLCASTPGLAGMVGLGEETQYFGPGTRLLVL.

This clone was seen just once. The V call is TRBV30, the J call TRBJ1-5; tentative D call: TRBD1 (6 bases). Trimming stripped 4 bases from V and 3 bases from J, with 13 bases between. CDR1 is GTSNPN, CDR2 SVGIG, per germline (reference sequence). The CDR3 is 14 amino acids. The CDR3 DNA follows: TGTGCCTGGAATCGGGGGGGCCTCAATCAGCCCCAGCATTTT. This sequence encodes CAWNRGGLNQPQHF.

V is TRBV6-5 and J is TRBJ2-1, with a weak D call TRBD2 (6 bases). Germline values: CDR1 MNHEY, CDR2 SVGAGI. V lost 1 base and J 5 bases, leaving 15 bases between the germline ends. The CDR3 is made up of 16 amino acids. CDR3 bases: TGTGCCAGCAGTTACTTCCGGGACTTCGGAAACAATGAGCAGTTCTTC. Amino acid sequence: CASSYFRDFGNNEQFF.

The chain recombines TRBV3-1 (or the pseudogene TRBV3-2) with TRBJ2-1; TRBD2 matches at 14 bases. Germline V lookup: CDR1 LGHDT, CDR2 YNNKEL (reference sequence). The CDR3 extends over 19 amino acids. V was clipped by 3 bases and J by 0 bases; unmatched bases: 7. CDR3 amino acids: CASSQTSGGAGTSYNEQFF. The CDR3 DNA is TGTGCCAGCAGCCAGACTAGCGGGGGGGCAGGGACCTCCTACAATGAGCAGTTCTTC.